The 4 T cell receptor beta chains given below trace back to one sample, sequenced in a study of blood T cell repertoires in COVID-19. Generated by immunoSEQ multiplex PCR, the TCRdb table keeps only in-frame clones and is missing some. Of 80,000 to 100,000 clones listed, around nine tenths are singletons. The specimen was peripheral blood. The receptors were gathered from a man over 45 with COVID-19, enrolled during active disease.

This chain connects TRBV2 to TRBJ1-2; no definite D call. CDR3 size: 13 residues. Between the trimmed V and J ends, which lost 4 bases and 1 base, there was a span of 7 bases. From germline, CDR1 is SNHLY and CDR2 FYNNEI. This CDR3 reads CASSAPSNYGYTF. CDR3 bases: TGTGCCAGCAGTGCACCCAGTAACTATGGCTACACCTTC.

This chain joins TRBV7-9 and TRBJ2-1; TRBD1 might be the D (5 bases). The germline CDR1 and CDR2 sequences are SEHNR and FQNEAQ (reference sequence). The CDR3 loop spans 12 amino acids. V was clipped by 3 bases and J by 9 bases, with 9 bases between them. CDR3 sequence: CASSFQGTEQFF. CDR3 DNA: TGTGCCAGCAGCTTCCAGGGCACTGAGCAGTTCTTC.

This clone was observed a few times. V gene TRBV6-5 combines with J gene TRBJ1-6; D is ambiguous. The V end lost 2 bases, the J end lost 8 bases, and 10 bases lay between the germline ends. CDR1 and CDR2 (germline): MNHEY, SVGAGI. This CDR3 contains 14 residues. CDR3 amino acids: CASSYGRLDSPLHF. The CDR3 DNA reads as TGTGCCAGCAGTTACGGTCGGTTAGATTCACCCCTCCACTTT.

As for this clone: At one end, the junction sequence differs from germline, possibly due to a read error. The V call is TRBV10-2, the J call TRBJ1-1, with D possibly TRBD1 on 6 matching bases. Germline CDR1 WSHSY, CDR2 SAAADI. The CDR3 has 15 amino acids. CDR3 loop: CASGDPAGENTEAFF. In DNA, the CDR3 is TGCGCCAGCGGTGACCCGGCAGGGGAGAACACTGAAGCTTTCTTT.